The entry that follows covers one T cell receptor beta chain sequence. Its antigen remains unidentified. Germline V gene sequence: CDR1 SQVTM, CDR2 ANQGSEA. There are 14 residues in the CDR3. V lost 3 bases and J 7 bases, leaving 18 bases between the germline ends. Time point given: late sampling 161 to 241 days after vaccination in a few convalescent patients. Treatment here: approximately 10-day PBMC culture with coronavirus spike peptide pools or control peptides (ViraFEST assay). An Oncomine TCR Beta short-read assay was used to sequence the DNA from cultured CD4+ T cells. TCRdb independently ran MiXCR on the PCR reads; one entry per CDR3 protein. Among about 21,000 distinct CDR3 sequences listed, 46% were seen once. This sample was included in a study of vaccination and CD4 T cells after COVID-19.

The gene calls are TRBV29-1 and TRBJ1-2; D possibly corresponds to TRBD1 (6 bases). Sequencing was performed on CD4+ T cells from blood, cultured in vitro, taken about 7 months after SARS-CoV-2 vaccination. The sequence was collected from a human donor who had recovered from COVID-19. CDR3 sequence: CSVEGHFTSGGYTF. In DNA, the CDR3 is TGCAGCGTTGAGGGACACTTTACGTCGGGTGGCTACACCTTC.